The clone carrying this T cell receptor (beta chain) has more than one count but fewer than ten. Its antigen is still unknown. TCRdb analysed the 5' RACE reads with MiXCR anew, one entry per CDR3 protein. The sample contains about 660,000 distinct CDR3 sequences, 8.5% to 9% of which appear only once. Germline assignment: CDR1 DFQATT and CDR2 SNEGSKA (reference sequence). Germline trimming cut 1 base from V and 4 bases from J; bases unmatched to any gene: 27. CDR3 length: 24 amino acids. The entry originates in a study of identical twins. Findings of the study overall: Weaker excess twin sharing was observed in beta out-of-frame sequences.

These data were also reused for a study on yellow fever vaccine responses in identical twins.

Sequenced material: PBMCs. The clonotype comes from a young woman in good health. This rearrangement joins TRBV20-1 to TRBJ2-5, with 16 bases matching TRBD2. The chain's CDR3 is CSARVALEWLGGPGTSGRGETQYF. The CDR3 nucleotides are TGCAGTGCTAGAGTCGCGTTAGAGTGGCTCGGGGGGCCGGGGACTAGCGGGAGGGGAGAGACCCAGTACTTC.